This record looks at one T cell receptor beta chain sequence and its context. Its antigen is unknown. This table comes from immunoSEQ multiplex PCR, and its TCRdb copy is limited to in-frame clones, with some not included. The profile shows more than 12,000 clones, approximately 93% of them singletons. This specimen comes from a study of OX40 agonist ivuxolimab in advanced cancers. Study-level points and caveats: CD8+ T cells were the subset that, on average, had more expanded clones than CD4+. There was clonal expansion of CD4+ and CD8+ blood T cells by week 6 at 0.1 to 3.0 mg/kg.

This CDR3 has 16 amino acids. V was cut by 4 bases and J by 0 bases, with 16 bases left in between. Germline assignment: CDR1 LGHNA and CDR2 YSLEER. The sample consisted of CD4+ or CD8+ T cells sorted from blood, taken in a trial of the OX40 agonist ivuxolimab. The chain has TRBV4-3 and TRBJ2-7; D may correspond to TRBD1 or TRBD2 (6 bases each). The TCR sequence derives from an adult with an advanced solid tumor such as melanoma, head and neck, liver or kidney cancer. The CDR3 protein is CASSPSAGGSSYEQYF. CDR3 bases: TGCGCCAGCAGCCCCTCCGCCGGGGGCAGCTCCTACGAGCAGTACTTC.